This T cell receptor (beta chain) was obtained from a study of Ad26.COV2.S vaccination and SARS-CoV-2 variants. About the study: Into the muscle, Ad26.COV2.S was dosed once or twice, 56 days apart.

After removal of 1 base from V and 4 bases from J, the junction contained 9 bases not matched to a gene. CDR1 and CDR2 from the germline V gene are MGHRA and YSYEKL. The CDR3 has 16 amino acids. Treatment specified: approximately 18 received Ad26.COV2.S at low or high dose, single or two shots; five or six received placebo; per-sample allocation not given. Day 63 after the first vaccine or placebo injection was the time point for sampling. Whoever gave the sample was an adult aged 18-55 years in Boston. Repertoires were generated with immunoSEQ multiplex PCR, while TCRdb's copy carries only in-frame clones and drops some. The data contain a few hundred thousand clones, over 75% of them singletons.

This receptor was identified in a person between 18 and 65 years old who received the Ad26.COV2.S COVID-19 vaccine or a placebo. The chain carries TRBV4-1 and TRBJ2-7; 8 bases align to TRBD1. The sample in question was peripheral blood, obtained in a trial of Ad26.COV2.S vaccine versus placebo. The CDR3 reads CASSQVAQGAIYEQYF. The CDR3 nucleotides read TGCGCCAGCAGCCAAGTCGCGCAGGGGGCTATATACGAGCAGTACTTC.